The 22 T cell receptor beta chains below come from one sample, sequenced in a study of shared clonotypes between healthy human individuals. Generated by immunoSEQ multiplex PCR, the TCRdb table keeps only in-frame clones and is missing some. The table lists approximately 740,000 clones, under 80% of them singletons, with 1.5% to 2% in the top ten. Sequenced material: memory CD4+ T cells sorted from blood. Subset: CD45RA-negative fraction. The receptor set was obtained from a woman under 40 in good health.

This chain links TRBV7-9 with TRBJ2-7; 7 positions agree with TRBD1. Germline V gene lookup returns CDR1 SEHNR and CDR2 FQNEAQ (reference sequence). The CDR3 loop spans 13 amino acids. Trimming removed 5 bases from V and 3 bases from J; junction bases left unmatched: 4. CDR3 amino acids: CASSPGQSYEQYF. The CDR3 DNA reads as TGTGCCAGCAGCCCGGGACAGAGCTACGAGCAGTACTTC.

This clone was detected a few times. The J gene is TRBJ1-2, the V gene TRBV27; 7 bases map to TRBD1. V was pared by 5 bases and J by 2 bases, with 5 bases of the junction left unmatched. The CDR3 runs to 14 residues. Germline CDR1 and CDR2: MNHEY and SMNVEV (reference sequence). The CDR3 protein is CASSPPTGNYGYTF. The CDR3 DNA follows: TGTGCCAGCAGTCCACCGACAGGGAACTATGGCTACACCTTC.

The chain couples TRBV4-1 to TRBJ2-7; perhaps D is TRBD1 or TRBD2 (6 bases each). Germline V lookup: CDR1 MGHRA, CDR2 YSYEKL. The CDR3 is 16 amino acids. The V and J ends lost 4 bases and 3 bases respectively, with 19 bases between them. The CDR3 region is CASSPKHEGGGYEQYF. As DNA, the CDR3 is TGCGCCAGCAGCCCGAAACACGAGGGGGGCGGCTACGAGCAGTACTTC.

This clone was detected a few times. This chain links TRBV7-2 with TRBJ1-1; D perhaps matches TRBD1 (5 bases). This CDR3 spans 14 amino acids. V was shortened by 2 bases and J by 2 bases, with 9 bases between the two germline ends. Per the germline V gene, CDR1 is SGHTA and CDR2 is FQGNSA. CDR3 DNA sequence: TGTGCCAGCAGCTTATTGCAGGGTAACACTGAAGCTTTCTTT. Translating gives CASSLLQGNTEAFF.

The chain uses TRBV30 and TRBJ2-5, with unresolved D. Germline loops: CDR1 GTSNPN, CDR2 SVGIG (reference sequence). V gave up 1 base and J gave up 0 bases, with 15 bases separating them. The CDR3 covers 16 residues. The CDR3 here is CAWSDWAGAYQETQYF. The CDR3 region has the DNA TGTGCCTGGAGTGACTGGGCAGGAGCCTACCAAGAGACCCAGTACTTC. The full variable domain, rest sourced from reference TRBV30 and TRBJ2-5, is SQTIHQWPATLVQPVGSPLSLECTVEGTSNPNLYWYRQAAGRGLQLLFYSVGIGQISSEVPQNLSASRPQDRQFILSSKKLLLSDSGFYLCAWSDWAGAYQETQYFGPGTRLLVL.

V is TRBV19 and J is TRBJ1-1; no clear D. Trimming pared 8 bases from V and 1 base from J, leaving 17 bases between. CDR1 is LNHDA and CDR2 is SQIVND in the germline V gene (reference sequence). CDR3 length equals 15 residues. CDR3 bases: TGTGCCAGTTGCCCTGGAGGCAGGACGAACACTGAAGCTTTCTTT. It codes for CASCPGGRTNTEAFF.

The rearrangement joins TRBV5-1 to TRBJ2-7; 13 bases are shared with TRBD2. Germline CDR1 SGHRS, CDR2 YFSETQ. CDR3 length equals 15 residues. V lost 4 bases and J lost 2; bases outside the gene matches: 3. The CDR3 loop reads CASSGLAGATYEQYF. CDR3 nucleotide sequence: TGCGCCAGCAGCGGACTAGCGGGAGCTACCTACGAGCAGTACTTC.

V gene TRBV11-2 combines with J gene TRBJ2-3; 8 nucleotides agree with TRBD2. CDR1 is SGHAT and CDR2 is FQNNGV in the germline V gene. The CDR3 length is 15 residues. With V trimmed by 6 bases and J by 5 bases, 10 bases remained unmatched. This chain's CDR3 is CASRLLGRAIDTQYF. CDR3 nucleotides: TGTGCCAGCAGACTACTCGGGAGGGCGATAGATACGCAGTATTTT.

This rearrangement joins TRBV19 to TRBJ2-1; TRBD2 agrees at 11 bases. Germline CDR1 and CDR2: LNHDA and SQIVND (reference sequence). The J segment lost 9 bases and the V segment lost 7 bases, leaving 8 bases of the junction unmatched. This CDR3 is 14 amino acids long. The CDR3 protein is CASKGTSGGGEQFF. The CDR3 nucleotides read TGTGCCAGTAAGGGGACTAGCGGAGGGGGTGAGCAGTTCTTC.

This clone came up a few times. CDR3 sequence reads: CATSRDQGVNTEAFF. Here the CDR3 DNA reads TGTGCCACCAGCAGAGATCAGGGAGTGAACACTGAAGCTTTCTTT. J is TRBJ1-1 and V is TRBV15, with D possibly TRBD1 on 5 matching bases. The CDR3 is made up of 15 amino acids. Between the trimmed V and J ends, which lost 0 bases and 0 bases, there was a span of 8 bases. The germline gives CDR1 LNHNV, CDR2 YYDKDF (reference sequence).

To note about this clone: The germline gene is not matched at one end of the junction; a read error may be the cause. The chain combines TRBV15 with TRBJ2-1, with TRBD1 matching 8 bases. Germline V lookup: CDR1 LNHNV, CDR2 YYDKDF (reference sequence). The CDR3 consists of 17 residues. The DNA of the CDR3 is TGCGCCACCAGCAGAGACAGGGGCCAGAGACCCTACAATGAGCAGTTCTTC. Amino acid sequence: CATSRDRGQRPYNEQFF.

The rearrangement links TRBV30 to TRBJ2-1, with 9 bases matching TRBD1. The ends lost 7 bases at V and 2 bases at J; junction bases unmatched: 9. This CDR3 spans 15 amino acids. Germline CDR1 GTSNPN, CDR2 SVGIG (reference sequence). The CDR3: CAFGQGSLAYNEQFF. DNA of the CDR3: TGTGCCTTTGGACAGGGGAGCCTAGCCTACAATGAGCAGTTCTTC.

The chain recombines TRBV5-1 with TRBJ2-5; 7 nucleotides line up with TRBD1. The tail of the sequence fits TRBJ2-7 better, so the J call may be wrong. This CDR3 region has 14 residues. The germline CDR1 and CDR2 sequences are SGHRS and YFSETQ. The CDR3 coding sequence is TGCGCCAGCAGCCCGGGGACAGCCTCCTACGAGCAGTACTTC. Its translation: CASSPGTASYEQYF.

This sequence joins TRBV11-2 and TRBJ2-2; D might be TRBD2 (6 bases). CDR1 is SGHAT and CDR2 is FQNNGV in the germline V gene. Trimming left V 1 base short and J 0 bases short, with 18 bases between. The CDR3 contains 19 residues. CDR3 in DNA: TGTGCCAGCAGCTTAGCGCGGGGCAGGCCTACCGCGAACACCGGGGAGCTGTTTTTT. It translates to CASSLARGRPTANTGELFF.

This clone has a handful of counts. This specimen includes other DNA sequences encoding the same CDR3. The genes are TRBV30 and TRBJ1-1, with TRBD1 as a possible D gene (6 bases). Trimming removed 8 bases from V and 1 base from J, with 8 bases in between. This CDR3 is 11 amino acids long. CDR1 and CDR2 from the germline V gene are GTSNPN and SVGIG (reference sequence). CDR3 residues: CALQGNTEAFF. In DNA form, the CDR3 reads TGTGCCCTACAGGGGAACACTGAAGCTTTCTTT.

This chain joins TRBV19 and TRBJ2-1; D gene ambiguous. Trimming pared 2 bases from V and 0 bases from J, leaving 8 bases between. This CDR3 contains 15 residues. Germline loops: CDR1 LNHDA, CDR2 SQIVND (reference sequence). CDR3 region: CASSISVSSYNEQFF. In DNA, the CDR3 is TGTGCCAGTAGTATAAGTGTAAGCTCCTACAATGAGCAGTTCTTC.

CDR3 DNA: TGTGCCAGCAGTCCGACGGGACTAGCGGGAGCCCGGTTAGTCCACGAGCAGTACTTC. This encodes CASSPTGLAGARLVHEQYF. The V call is TRBV27, the J call TRBJ2-7, with 14 bases matching TRBD2. V was pared by 5 bases and J by 5 bases, with 17 bases of the junction left unmatched. Germline V CDR1 and CDR2: MNHEY, SMNVEV (reference sequence). CDR3 length equals 19 residues.

This sequence joins TRBV14 and TRBJ2-7; no firm D call. The ends were cut back, 0 bases at V and 7 bases at J, with 10 bases in the middle. The CDR3 runs 13 residues. The germline V gene encodes CDR1 SGHDN and CDR2 FVKESK. CDR3 loop: CASSQEWAPEQYF. The CDR3 DNA follows: TGTGCCAGCAGCCAAGAATGGGCACCAGAGCAGTACTTC.

The J gene is TRBJ1-1, the V gene TRBV30; D gene unclear. Germline V gene data show CDR1 as GTSNPN and CDR2 as SVGIG (reference sequence). Trimming removed 3 bases from V and 4 bases from J, with 12 bases in between. CDR3 size: 13 residues. The CDR3 DNA is TGTGCCTGGAGCAATTTTGGGTCCACTGAAGCTTTCTTT. This translates into CAWSNFGSTEAFF.

The gene calls are TRBV2 and TRBJ2-1; no clear D. Germline CDR1 reads SNHLY; CDR2 reads FYNNEI. The V and J ends lost 4 bases and 0 bases respectively, with 7 bases between them. The CDR3 is 14 amino acids. The DNA of the CDR3 is TGTGCCAGCAGTGGCCAGTTCTCCTACAATGAGCAGTTCTTC. Protein: CASSGQFSYNEQFF.

This sequence joins TRBV28 and TRBJ1-1; 7 bases line up with TRBD1. The germline gives CDR1 MDHEN, CDR2 SYDVKM. J lost 6 bases, V lost 11 bases, and 18 bases had no gene match. The length of the CDR3 is 15 residues. The CDR3 loop reads CAGPINRGGMAEAFF. The CDR3 region has the DNA TGTGCCGGACCGATTAACAGGGGAGGAATGGCTGAAGCTTTCTTT.

The chain carries TRBV28 and TRBJ2-7, with a possible D match to TRBD2 (6 bases). Trimming took off 5 bases at V and 2 bases at J, with 16 bases between the two ends. Germline V lookup: CDR1 MDHEN, CDR2 SYDVKM. The CDR3 covers 15 residues. The CDR3 bases are TGTGCCAGCAGTGATGAGGGACTCCCCCCCTACGAGCAGTACTTC. This translates into CASSDEGLPPYEQYF.